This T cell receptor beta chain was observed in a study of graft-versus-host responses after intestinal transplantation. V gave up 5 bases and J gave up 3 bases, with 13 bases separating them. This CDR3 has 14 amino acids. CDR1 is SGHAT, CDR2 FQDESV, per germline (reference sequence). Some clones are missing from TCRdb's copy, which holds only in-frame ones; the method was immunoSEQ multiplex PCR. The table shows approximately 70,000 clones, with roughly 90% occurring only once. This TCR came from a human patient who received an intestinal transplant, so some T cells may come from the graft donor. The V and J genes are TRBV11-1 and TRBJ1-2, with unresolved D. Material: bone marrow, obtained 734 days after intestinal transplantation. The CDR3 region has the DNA TGTGCCAGCAGCCAGGACCTCGGAGACTATGGCTACACCTTC. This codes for CASSQDLGDYGYTF.